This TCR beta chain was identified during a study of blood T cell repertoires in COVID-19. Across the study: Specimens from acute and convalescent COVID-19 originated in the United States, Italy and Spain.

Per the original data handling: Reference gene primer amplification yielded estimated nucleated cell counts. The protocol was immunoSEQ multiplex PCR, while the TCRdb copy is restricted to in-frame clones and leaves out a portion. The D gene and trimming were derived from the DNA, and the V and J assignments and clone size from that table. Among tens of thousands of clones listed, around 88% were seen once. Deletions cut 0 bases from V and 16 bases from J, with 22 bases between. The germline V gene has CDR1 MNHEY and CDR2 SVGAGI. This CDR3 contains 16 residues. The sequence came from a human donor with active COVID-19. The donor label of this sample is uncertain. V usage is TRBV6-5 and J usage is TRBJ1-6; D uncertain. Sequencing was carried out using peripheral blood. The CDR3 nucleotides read TGTGCCAGCAGTTACTCGAGTATAACCCCAATGAAGTCACTCCACTTT. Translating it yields CASSYSSITPMKSLHF.